These 10 T cell receptor beta chains share one sample of origin, sequenced in a study of CD8 T cells in ankylosing spondylitis (dated by TCRdb to 2016 to 2017). General findings and caveats noted by the study authors: A TCR beta motif of eight highly homologous amino acid variants appeared characteristic of blood from ankylosing spondylitis patients.

Their antigens are not known. The library was made by 5' RACE. Sequencing took place on an Illumina HiSeq 2500. TCRdb took the public reads, trimmed them with fastp at Q25, ran MiXCR for clone calling and kept in-frame beta chains. Every distinct CDR3 protein forms one entry, paired with its most common genes and DNA. The sample table shows 500,000 to 650,000 distinct CDR3 sequences, and about 5.2% are seen once. The top ten constitute around 3.5% of the sample. Sequencing was carried out using blood, either unsorted or a sorted T cell fraction (not recorded which). Receptors were obtained from a male donor with ankylosing spondylitis.

CDR3 sequence: CSVPRNWGTEAFF. Written as DNA, the CDR3 is TGCAGCGTCCCCCGAAACTGGGGGACTGAAGCTTTCTTT. The chain links TRBV29-1 to TRBJ1-1; maybe TRBD1 (5 bases). In germline, CDR1 is SQVTM, CDR2 ANQGSEA. V was trimmed by 6 bases and J by 5 bases, leaving 16 bases between them. There are 13 residues in the CDR3.

This clonotype was seen many times. The CDR3 DNA follows: TGTGCCAGCAGTTCTGGGACAGGGCCCACTGAAGCTTTCTTT. Translation: CASSSGTGPTEAFF. J is TRBJ1-1 and V is TRBV12-3 or TRBV12-4, with TRBD1 matching over 9 bases. Trimming took 4 bases from V and 4 from J; bases not matched to a gene: 4. The CDR3 runs to 14 residues.

This chain uses TRBV25-1 with TRBJ1-2; perhaps TRBD1 as D (5 bases). The V gene lost 3 bases and the J gene lost 3 bases, with 11 bases spanning the gap. This CDR3 is built from 14 residues. Per the germline V gene, CDR1 is MGHDK and CDR2 is SYGVNS. The DNA for the CDR3 is TGTGCCAGCAGTGATTCAGGGCATTACTATGGCTACACCTTC. This gives the protein CASSDSGHYYGYTF.

This clonotype was detected ten times or more. The chain combines TRBV20-1 with TRBJ2-1, with D maybe TRBD1 (6 bases). The germline V gene encodes CDR1 DFQATT and CDR2 SNEGSKA (reference sequence). The CDR3 covers 15 residues. Trimming left V 0 bases short and J 0 bases short, with 9 bases between. CDR3 in amino acids: CSARDYRVSYNEQFF. The CDR3 coding sequence is TGCAGTGCTAGAGATTACAGGGTCTCCTACAATGAGCAGTTCTTC.

This clonotype was seen only a few times. V gene TRBV7-6 combines with J gene TRBJ2-7; 8 nucleotides align to TRBD2. The CDR3 runs 12 residues. The V gene end was trimmed by 5 bases and the J gene end by 7 bases; junction bases not matched to a gene: 4. Germline V gene sequence: CDR1 SGHVS, CDR2 FNYEAQ. The CDR3 loop reads CASSAGTREQYF. The CDR3 nucleotides are TGTGCCAGCAGCGCCGGGACTAGGGAGCAGTACTTC.

The chain has TRBV7-2 and TRBJ2-7; 7 bases line up with TRBD1. V was clipped by 5 bases and J by 0 bases; unmatched bases: 10. This CDR3 is built from 16 residues. Germline V gene data show CDR1 as SGHTA and CDR2 as FQGNSA. In nucleotides, the CDR3 is TGTGCCAGCAGCCGTACCAGGACAGGCAGCTCCTACGAGCAGTACTTC. It encodes CASSRTRTGSSYEQYF.

The chain carries TRBV6-2 or TRBV6-3 and TRBJ2-7; a possible D gene is TRBD2 (6 bases). V was clipped by 2 bases and J by 3 bases, with 14 bases between them. The CDR3 extends over 15 amino acids. The V gene's germline CDR1 is MNHEY and CDR2 SVGEGT. CDR3 amino acids: CASSYPGLIVYEQYF. In DNA, the CDR3 is TGTGCCAGCAGTTACCCGGGACTGATAGTCTACGAGCAGTACTTC.

This clonotype was recorded many times. The CDR3: CASSLAPTGAVGELFF. The CDR3 nucleotides read TGTGCCAGCAGCTTAGCCCCTACAGGGGCTGTCGGGGAGCTGTTTTTT. V is TRBV11-2 and J is TRBJ2-2; TRBD1 matches 7 bases. CDR3 length equals 16 residues. Germline V lookup: CDR1 SGHAT, CDR2 FQNNGV. Germline trimming cut 1 base from V and 7 bases from J; bases unmatched to any gene: 9.

This clonotype showed up many times. The chain recombines TRBV5-1 with TRBJ2-7; D call uncertain. CDR1 and CDR2 (germline): SGHRS, YFSETQ. With 5 bases removed from V and 4 bases from J, the gap between germline ends came to 13 bases. This CDR3 contains 13 residues. In DNA, the CDR3 is TGCGCCAGCAGTGGAACAGCACCTTACGAGCAGTACTTC. The encoded protein is CASSGTAPYEQYF.

In its sample, this clonotype was seen many times. The J gene is TRBJ1-2, the V gene TRBV12-3 or TRBV12-4; perhaps TRBD1 as D (5 bases). This CDR3 has 13 amino acids. Deletions cut 3 bases from V and 6 bases from J, with 11 bases between. This chain's CDR3 is CASSLLGADGYTF. The CDR3 bases are TGTGCCAGCAGTTTGTTAGGGGCCGATGGCTACACCTTC.